The 28 T cell receptor beta chains in this list originate from one sample, sequenced in a study of cytomegalovirus exposure and HLA in healthy donors. Primers: 60 Vbeta forward and 13 Jbeta reverse. The method was immunoSEQ multiplex PCR; TCRdb's version includes in-frame clones alone and lacks a portion of them. In the table there are 250,000 to 350,000 clones, 86% of which are singletons. What was sequenced was PBMCs. These receptors originate from a man in his forties in good health and CMV-seropositive.

CDR3 amino acids: CASSQLGQGKNEQFF. In DNA, the CDR3 is TGTGCCAGCAGCCAACTTGGACAGGGGAAAAATGAGCAGTTCTTC. This chain connects TRBV7-8 to TRBJ2-1; 9 nucleotides line up with TRBD1. Germline CDR1 is SGHVS and CDR2 is FQNEAQ. V gave up 5 bases and J gave up 7 bases; unmatched junction bases: 9. The CDR3 length is 15 residues.

The genes are TRBV7-6 and TRBJ1-1, with D perhaps matching TRBD1 (5 bases). CDR3 size: 14 residues. Germline V lookup: CDR1 SGHVS, CDR2 FNYEAQ. The V and J ends lost 2 bases and 6 bases respectively, with 13 bases between them. CDR3 coding DNA: TGTGCCAGCAGCTTATGGCAGGGTGAGGCTGAAGCTTTCTTT. Translation: CASSLWQGEAEAFF. Full variable domain (missing parts from reference TRBV7-6 and TRBJ1-1): GAGVSQSPRYKVTKRGQDVALRCDPISGHVSLYWYRQALGQGPEFLTYFNYEAQQDKSGLPNDRFSAERPEGSISTLTIQRTEQRDSAMYRCASSLWQGEAEAFFGQGTRLTVV.

This clone was detected only a few times. This sample also contains other DNA sequences that code for the same CDR3. The chain is built from TRBV5-1 and TRBJ2-7; D possibly corresponds to TRBD1 (5 bases). Germline loops: CDR1 SGHRS, CDR2 YFSETQ. V gave up 0 bases and J gave up 3 bases, with 7 bases separating them. The length of the CDR3 is 13 residues. CDR3 nucleotide sequence: TGCGCCAGCAGCTTGGCCCAGGGCTACGAGCAGTACTTC. It translates to CASSLAQGYEQYF.

The chain employs TRBV2 and TRBJ1-5, with 7 bases fitting TRBD1. CDR1 is SNHLY, CDR2 FYNNEI, per germline. V lost 6 bases and J lost 0; bases outside the gene matches: 2. The CDR3 extends over 14 amino acids. This CDR3 is CASRGTVSNQPQHF. The CDR3 region has the DNA TGTGCCAGCAGGGGGACAGTTAGCAATCAGCCCCAGCATTTT.

The chain joins TRBV25-1 to TRBJ1-2; the D gene is possibly TRBD1 (5 bases). The CDR3 is 11 residues long. In germline, CDR1 is MGHDK, CDR2 SYGVNS. Trimming took 4 bases from V and 6 from J, leaving 6 bases between them. The DNA of the CDR3 is TGTGCCAGCAGTGCAGGGAATGGCTACACCTTC. Protein: CASSAGNGYTF.

The chain joins TRBV4-2 to TRBJ2-7; D unclear. Trimming shortened V by 0 bases and J by 2 bases, and 11 bases separated the two germline ends. The germline V gene has CDR1 LGHNA and CDR2 YNFKEQ. The CDR3 is 15 amino acids. The CDR3 sequence: CASSQDRAFTYEQYF. The CDR3 DNA is TGTGCCAGCAGCCAAGATCGCGCATTTACCTACGAGCAGTACTTC.

The V and J genes are TRBV5-1 and TRBJ2-2, with a weak D call TRBD1 (5 bases). This CDR3 has 16 residues. Germline assignment: CDR1 SGHRS and CDR2 YFSETQ. Trimming took 1 base from V and 0 from J, leaving 10 bases between them. CDR3 region: CASSLLPGPNTGELFF. The CDR3 DNA sequence: TGCGCCAGCAGCTTGCTTCCAGGGCCGAACACCGGGGAGCTGTTTTTT.

This clone was observed once. The V gene is TRBV5-4, the J gene TRBJ2-7; 8 bases align to TRBD2. After removal of 4 bases from V and 6 bases from J, the junction contained 9 bases not matched to a gene. Germline loops: CDR1 SGHNT, CDR2 YYREEE (reference sequence). CDR3 length: 14 residues. The CDR3 here is CASSTGLAGGEQYF. The CDR3, as DNA: TGTGCCAGCAGCACTGGGCTGGCGGGAGGCGAGCAGTACTTC.

The CDR3 reads CASSPLSPRGWDEQFF. The CDR3, as DNA: TGTGCCAGCTCACCACTAAGCCCCAGGGGGTGGGATGAGCAGTTCTTC. This rearrangement joins TRBV18 to TRBJ2-1, with TRBD1 identical over 7 bases. Germline loops: CDR1 KGHSH, CDR2 LQKENI. This CDR3 is 16 amino acids long. V trimming: 1 base; J trimming: 8 bases; junction bases outside the gene matches: 11. Full variable domain (missing parts from reference TRBV18 and TRBJ2-1): NAGVMQNPRHLVRRRGQEARLRCSPMKGHSHVYWYRQLPEEGLKFMVYLQKENIIDESGMPKERFSAEFPKEGPSILRIQQVVRGDSAAYFCASSPLSPRGWDEQFFGPGTRLTVL.

The J gene is TRBJ2-1, the V gene TRBV27; 9 bases are a match to TRBD2. The CDR3 has 16 amino acids. V lost 6 bases to trimming and J lost 3 bases; unmatched junction nucleotides: 9. CDR1 is MNHEY and CDR2 is SMNVEV in the germline V gene (reference sequence). This CDR3 reads CASSYGGRAFYNEQFF. Here the CDR3 DNA reads TGTGCCAGCAGCTACGGCGGGAGGGCCTTCTACAATGAGCAGTTCTTC.

The genes are TRBV7-2 and TRBJ2-1; 7 nucleotides match TRBD2. Per germline, CDR1 SGHTA and CDR2 FQGNSA. V gave up 1 base and J gave up 3 bases; unmatched junction bases: 9. This CDR3 has 17 residues. The CDR3 DNA sequence: TGTGCCAGCAGCTTAGGTCTCCTCGCGGGAGTCTACAATGAGCAGTTCTTC. Translating it yields CASSLGLLAGVYNEQFF. The variable domain in full, with the rest retrieved from reference TRBV7-2 and TRBJ2-1, is GAGVSQSPSNKVTEKGKDVELRCDPISGHTALYWYRQSLGQGLEFLIYFQGNSAPDKSGLPSDRFSAERTGGSVSTLTIQRTQQEDSAVYLCASSLGLLAGVYNEQFFGPGTRLTVL.

The V and J genes are TRBV4-3 and TRBJ2-1, with a tentative D call TRBD2 (5 bases). The CDR3 is 16 residues long. V was pared by 4 bases and J by 9 bases, with 22 bases between. CDR1 is LGHNA and CDR2 is YSLEER in the germline V gene. CDR3 nucleotide sequence: TGCGCCAGCAGCCCAAGCGGACGGAACGCTCCTACTGAGCAGTTCTTC. Its translation is CASSPSGRNAPTEQFF.

This clone has a single count. V usage is TRBV27 and J usage is TRBJ2-3; 9 positions match TRBD2. This CDR3 is built from 15 residues. CDR1 is MNHEY, CDR2 SMNVEV, per germline (reference sequence). The V gene end was trimmed by 2 bases and the J gene end by 3 bases; junction bases not matched to a gene: 3. CDR3 nucleotides: TGTGCCAGCAGTTTACTAGCGGGATATACAGATACGCAGTATTTT. This sequence encodes CASSLLAGYTDTQYF.

This clone was observed a single time. The chain uses TRBV6-1 and TRBJ2-7, with 9 bases aligning to TRBD2. The germline V gene has CDR1 MNHNS and CDR2 SASEGT. The CDR3 is 14 amino acids. The V segment lost 10 bases and the J segment 2 bases; nucleotides outside the gene matches: 9. CDR3 bases: TGTGCCACCCGGGGGGGCGGGGGGGCCTACGAGCAGTACTTC. It yields the protein CATRGGGGAYEQYF.

The chain recombines TRBV15 with TRBJ1-5; no reliable D call. Germline CDR1 LNHNV, CDR2 YYDKDF (reference sequence). CDR3 size: 14 residues. Trimming pared 3 bases from V and 2 bases from J, leaving 8 bases between. The CDR3 reads CATSSLGGNQPQHF. DNA for the CDR3: TGTGCCACCAGCAGCCTCGGGGGCAATCAGCCCCAGCATTTT.

As concerns this clone: The sample holds other DNA sequences that translate to the same CDR3. The chain links TRBV5-1 to TRBJ2-2; 7 positions match TRBD1. V lost 0 bases to trimming and J lost 4 bases; unmatched junction nucleotides: 0. Germline V lookup: CDR1 SGHRS, CDR2 YFSETQ. The CDR3 extends over 14 amino acids. The CDR3 sequence is CASSLGQGTGELFF. The CDR3 nucleotides read TGCGCCAGCAGCTTGGGACAGGGCACCGGGGAGCTGTTTTTT. Supplemented by reference TRBV5-1 and TRBJ2-2, the full variable domain reads KAGVTQTPRYLIKTRGQQVTLSCSPISGHRSVSWYQQTPGQGLQFLFEYFSETQRNKGNFPGRFSGRQFSNSRSEMNVSTLELGDSALYLCASSLGQGTGELFFGEGSRLTVL.

J is TRBJ2-7 and V is TRBV7-6, with 12 nucleotides matching TRBD2. The CDR3 consists of 17 residues. Germline CDR1 and CDR2: SGHVS and FNYEAQ. V lost 5 bases, J lost 0 bases, and 8 bases stayed unmatched. The CDR3 DNA is TGTGCCAGCAGCCGACGACTGACTAGCGGGAGCTCCTACGAGCAGTACTTC. It encodes CASSRRLTSGSSYEQYF.

A word on this clone: At one end the junction does not follow the germline gene, possibly because of a read error. The chain joins TRBV7-9 to TRBJ1-1; D is undetermined. Germline V gives CDR1 SEHNR, CDR2 FQNEAQ (reference sequence). This CDR3 is built from 14 residues. The DNA for the CDR3 is TGTTCCAGCAGCTTGGGCTTGGGTTGGACTGAAGCTTTCTTT. Translation: CSSSLGLGWTEAFF.

This chain links TRBV7-2 with TRBJ2-3; TRBD1 is a possible D gene (5 bases). CDR3 length equals 14 residues. V was pared by 5 bases and J by 4 bases, with 13 bases between. Germline V gene data show CDR1 as SGHTA and CDR2 as FQGNSA. For the CDR3, the DNA is TGTGCCAGCAGCCCTATAGCCAGGGCAGATACGCAGTATTTT. It is translated as CASSPIARADTQYF.

The V gene is TRBV2, the J gene TRBJ2-3; 14 bases are a match to TRBD2. The CDR3 consists of 17 residues. Germline CDR1 reads SNHLY; CDR2 reads FYNNEI. With V trimmed by 5 bases and J by 6 bases, 10 bases remained unmatched. The CDR3 is CASSYSGTSGSLDTQYF. CDR3 bases: TGTGCCAGCAGTTACTCCGGGACTAGCGGGAGTTTGGATACGCAGTATTTT.

The chain links TRBV7-2 to TRBJ2-7; 7 bases match TRBD2. Germline assignment: CDR1 SGHTA and CDR2 FQGNSA. This CDR3 region has 14 residues. Trimming at V came to 8 bases and at J to 0 bases, leaving 7 bases not matched to a gene. The CDR3 here is CASRRGGSSYEQYF. DNA of the CDR3: TGTGCCAGCCGGCGGGGAGGGAGCTCCTACGAGCAGTACTTC.

The chain combines TRBV27 with TRBJ2-2; TRBD1 agrees at 10 bases. This CDR3 is 15 amino acids long. Germline values: CDR1 MNHEY, CDR2 SMNVEV (reference sequence). V dropped 5 bases and J dropped 4; count of bases not matched to a gene: 4. Here the CDR3 DNA reads TGTGCCAGCAGTGCCGGGACAGGGGTCACCGGGGAGCTGTTTTTT. Its translation: CASSAGTGVTGELFF.

This chain links TRBV19 with TRBJ2-5; 7 nucleotides match TRBD2. The CDR3 runs 16 residues. Germline V gives CDR1 LNHDA, CDR2 SQIVND (reference sequence). Trimming at V came to 2 bases and at J to 0 bases, leaving 6 bases not matched to a gene. As DNA, the CDR3 is TGTGCCAGTAGTATAACTGGCACTAGCGACCAAGAGACCCAGTACTTC. Residues: CASSITGTSDQETQYF. Full variable domain (missing parts from reference TRBV19 and TRBJ2-5): DGGITQSPKYLFRKEGQNVTLSCEQNLNHDAMYWYRQDPGQGLRLIYYSQIVNDFQKGDIAEGYSVSREKKESFPLTVTSAQKNPTAFYLCASSITGTSDQETQYFGPGTRLLVL.

The chain uses TRBV5-4 and TRBJ2-1; D uncertain. The CDR3 runs to 16 residues. V was shortened by 4 bases and J by 0 bases, with 14 bases between the two germline ends. Germline V gene data show CDR1 as SGHNT and CDR2 as YYREEE (reference sequence). CDR3 nucleotide sequence: TGTGCCAGCAGCCCCCGGTTGAGGAGCTCCTACAATGAGCAGTTCTTC. Protein: CASSPRLRSSYNEQFF.

This chain connects TRBV27 to TRBJ2-1; 10 positions agree with TRBD2. This CDR3 spans 16 amino acids. The ends lost 5 bases at V and 4 bases at J; junction bases unmatched: 8. Germline V gene data show CDR1 as MNHEY and CDR2 as SMNVEV (reference sequence). CDR3 in DNA: TGTGCCAGCAGTACGAGCGGGACTAGCGATTACAATGAGCAGTTCTTC. It yields the protein CASSTSGTSDYNEQFF.

The rearrangement joins TRBV7-9 to TRBJ1-4; 8 bases match TRBD1. Germline values: CDR1 SEHNR, CDR2 FQNEAQ (reference sequence). CDR3 length: 15 residues. Losses at the gene ends were 7 bases for V and 0 bases for J; bases not matched to a gene: 4. The CDR3 DNA sequence: TGTGCCAGCAACCAGGGGGCCGCAACTAATGAAAAACTGTTTTTT. Its protein is CASNQGAATNEKLFF.

This rearrangement joins TRBV4-1 to TRBJ2-7; tentatively, D is TRBD1 (5 bases). CDR1 and CDR2 from the germline V gene are MGHRA and YSYEKL. V dropped 1 base and J dropped 9 bases, with 22 bases sitting between them. The CDR3 sequence is 16 residues long. CDR3 amino acids: CASSQGLRTPTYWQYF. The DNA of the CDR3 is TGCGCCAGCAGCCAAGGGCTAAGGACACCAACCTATTGGCAGTACTTC.

The chain joins TRBV6-5 to TRBJ2-7; D perhaps matches TRBD2 (6 bases). Trimming took 2 bases from V and 6 from J, leaving 11 bases between them. The CDR3 covers 13 residues. Germline V gene lookup returns CDR1 MNHEY and CDR2 SVGAGI. DNA for the CDR3: TGTGCCAGCAGTTACCGGGAGACGGGCGAGCAGTACTTC. Encoded protein: CASSYRETGEQYF.